The next 10 T cell receptor beta chains were all read from a single sample in a study of shared clonotypes between healthy human individuals. Cells designated naive CD8 were CD45RO-negative and were positively selected for CCR7, with terminally differentiated effector memory CD45RA+ cells excluded. Profiling relied on immunoSEQ multiplex PCR, and the TCRdb table lists in-frame clones only, not all of them. The sample shows about 2.2 million clones, about 94% of them seen only once. Specimen: naive CD8+ T cells from PBMCs. Receptor source: a man aged 18 to 29 in good health. Some clones in this sample may be carry-over from other donors' samples.

The rearrangement links TRBV29-1 to TRBJ2-7; D remains unclear. V lost 6 bases to trimming and J lost 3 bases, with 21 bases between them. Germline V gives CDR1 SQVTM, CDR2 ANQGSEA. This CDR3 contains 15 residues. CDR3 bases: TGCAGCGTGGAAACCCTACAAGGGTGGGGCTACGAGCAGTACTTC. Protein: CSVETLQGWGYEQYF.

The chain is built from TRBV29-1 and TRBJ2-3; D uncertain. CDR1 is SQVTM and CDR2 is ANQGSEA in the germline V gene. V dropped 0 bases and J dropped 0 bases, with 13 bases sitting between them. The CDR3 is made up of 16 amino acids. CDR3 nucleotides: TGCAGCGTTGAAGATCTTCTAGACGACAGCACAGATACGCAGTATTTT. It codes for CSVEDLLDDSTDTQYF.

The J gene is TRBJ2-5, the V gene TRBV5-1; 7 bases agree with TRBD2. V shed 0 bases, J shed 5 bases, and the junction held 4 bases outside the gene matches. The germline V gene has CDR1 SGHRS and CDR2 YFSETQ. The CDR3 loop spans 14 amino acids. CDR3 residues: CASSLDAGEETQYF. CDR3 in DNA: TGCGCCAGCAGCTTGGATGCGGGAGAGGAGACCCAGTACTTC.

Notes on this clone: The sample holds other DNA sequences that translate to the same CDR3. The chain has TRBV27 and TRBJ2-1; D is unresolved. The germline V gene encodes CDR1 MNHEY and CDR2 SMNVEV (reference sequence). This CDR3 comprises 13 residues. Trimming pared 2 bases from V and 7 bases from J, leaving 9 bases between. CDR3 protein: CASSLTPQNEQFF. CDR3 sequence (DNA): TGTGCCAGCAGTTTAACGCCGCAGAATGAGCAGTTCTTC.

This chain connects TRBV19 to TRBJ1-1; weak D call: TRBD1 (6 bases). The ends were cut back, 9 bases at V and 1 base at J, with 12 bases in the middle. Germline CDR1 reads LNHDA; CDR2 reads SQIVND (reference sequence). The CDR3 spans 13 residues. The CDR3 DNA is TGTGCCAGCTGGGGGCGGCGGAACACTGAAGCTTTCTTT. It specifies CASWGRRNTEAFF.

This clone has just a few counts. This chain links TRBV28 with TRBJ1-4; D call uncertain. Germline CDR1 reads MDHEN; CDR2 reads SYDVKM. V lost 3 bases and J 8 bases, leaving 13 bases between the germline ends. The CDR3 length is 14 residues. CDR3 sequence: CASSFEGILEKLFF. The DNA for the CDR3 is TGTGCCAGCAGTTTTGAAGGTATCCTCGAAAAACTGTTTTTT.

As regards this clone: Different DNA sequences within this sample yield the same CDR3. This chain links TRBV27 with TRBJ2-7; no definite D call. The germline gives CDR1 MNHEY, CDR2 SMNVEV (reference sequence). This CDR3 is 15 amino acids long. V was clipped by 0 bases and J by 0 bases, with 9 bases between them. The CDR3 is CASSLSGGASYEQYF. In nucleotides, the CDR3 is TGTGCCAGCAGTTTATCCGGTGGAGCCTCCTACGAGCAGTACTTC.

The chain has TRBV27 and TRBJ2-2, with D perhaps assigned TRBD1 or TRBD2 (6 bases each). This CDR3 is 16 amino acids long. Germline values: CDR1 MNHEY, CDR2 SMNVEV (reference sequence). Trimming left V 7 bases short and J 1 base short, with 16 bases between. The CDR3 nucleotides are TGTGCCAGCAAAACCTCGGGGGCTCTGAACACCGGGGAGCTGTTTTTT. Amino acid sequence: CASKTSGALNTGELFF.

The rearrangement uses TRBV4-3 and TRBJ2-7; 7 nucleotides line up with TRBD1. This CDR3 is 14 amino acids long. Trimming took 5 bases from V and 4 from J; bases not matched to a gene: 8. Germline CDR1 reads LGHNA; CDR2 reads YSLEER. CDR3 sequence reads: CASSYYQTGYEQYF. The CDR3 DNA sequence: TGCGCCAGCAGCTACTACCAGACAGGGTACGAGCAGTACTTC.

This clone was recorded once. J is TRBJ2-1 and V is TRBV27; 7 positions match TRBD2. This CDR3 region has 15 residues. The J segment lost 3 bases and the V segment lost 5 bases, leaving 7 bases of the junction unmatched. The germline V gene encodes CDR1 MNHEY and CDR2 SMNVEV (reference sequence). The CDR3 reads CASSTGLGLYNEQFF. In DNA form, the CDR3 reads TGTGCCAGCAGTACTGGACTAGGGCTCTACAATGAGCAGTTCTTC.